The next 21 T cell receptor beta chains were all read from a single sample in a study of T cell responses to AZD1222 COVID-19 vaccine (dated by TCRdb to about 2021). What this sample's time point label stands for: baseline before first vaccination. Libraries were made using the immunoSEQ multiplex PCR assay. TCRdb re-hosts the immuneACCESS table, in-frame sequences only. Its copies lack some clones; in the studies checked, an unresolved V gene accounts for under half of them, and the cause for the rest is not known. Counted in this sample were 160,000 or so clones; approximately 90% of them appeared once. Less than 2.5% of the sample comes from the top ten. This specimen consisted of peripheral blood, obtained on day 0 of AZD1222 vaccination. These receptor sequences come from an adult in good health.

V usage is TRBV5-1 and J usage is TRBJ1-1; a possible D gene is TRBD1 (6 bases). Trimming took off 4 bases at V and 1 base at J, with 14 bases between the two ends. The CDR3 runs 15 residues. Per the germline V gene, CDR1 is SGHRS and CDR2 is YFSETQ. The CDR3 sequence: CASSSYRVGNTEAFF. The DNA of the CDR3 is TGCGCCAGCAGCAGTTACAGGGTCGGGAACACTGAAGCTTTCTTT.

In this sample, this clone turned up a few times. CDR3 region: CASSQGTLLAGNTGELFF. The CDR3 nucleotides are TGTGCCAGCAGCCAAGGTACCCTCCTAGCGGGGAACACCGGGGAGCTGTTTTTT. This chain uses TRBV14 with TRBJ2-2; 8 bases are shared with TRBD2. The CDR3 is 18 residues long. V shed 1 base and J 1 base; nucleotides not matched to a gene: 8. The germline CDR1 and CDR2 sequences are SGHDN and FVKESK. The entire variable domain, with the rest obtained from reference TRBV14 and TRBJ2-2, is as follows: EAGVTQFPSHSVIEKGQTVTLRCDPISGHDNLYWYRRVMGKEIKFLLHFVKESKQDESGMPNNRFLAERTGGTYSTLKVQPAELEDSGVYFCASSQGTLLAGNTGELFFGEGSRLTVL.

This chain links TRBV7-2 with TRBJ1-1; a possible D gene is TRBD1 (5 bases). Germline values: CDR1 SGHTA, CDR2 FQGNSA. This CDR3 region has 14 residues. V was clipped by 2 bases and J by 5 bases, with 12 bases between them. The CDR3 sequence: CASSLNFRGTEAFF. In DNA, the CDR3 is TGTGCCAGCAGCTTAAATTTTCGGGGGACTGAAGCTTTCTTT.

This clone was observed once. The chain joins TRBV6-4 to TRBJ1-5, with a weak D call TRBD1 (5 bases). This CDR3 region has 15 residues. V lost 2 bases, J lost 3 bases, and 11 bases lay in between. Germline loops: CDR1 MRHNA, CDR2 SNTAGT. CDR3 nucleotide sequence: TGTGCCAGCAGTGACGGGGGAATCGACAATCAGCCCCAGCATTTT. Its protein product is CASSDGGIDNQPQHF.

This clone was seen a single time. The V gene is TRBV16, the J gene TRBJ2-7, with D perhaps being TRBD1 or TRBD2 (5 bases each). V was trimmed by 4 bases and J by 5 bases, leaving 12 bases between them. CDR1 KGHSY and CDR2 FQNENV come from the germline V gene. The CDR3 loop spans 13 amino acids. The CDR3 is CASSPGRSNEQYF. The CDR3 nucleotides read TGTGCCAGCAGCCCGGGACGGTCTAACGAGCAGTACTTC.

The rearrangement links TRBV27 to TRBJ1-1; no firm D call. The length of the CDR3 is 14 residues. Trimming shortened V by 0 bases and J by 4 bases, and 9 bases separated the two germline ends. CDR1 MNHEY and CDR2 SMNVEV come from the germline V gene (reference sequence). The CDR3 here is CASSLSGWATEAFF. CDR3 DNA sequence: TGTGCCAGCAGTTTATCGGGTTGGGCCACTGAAGCTTTCTTT.

This chain joins TRBV27 and TRBJ2-7; D may be TRBD1 or TRBD2 (5 bases each). Germline V gene lookup returns CDR1 MNHEY and CDR2 SMNVEV (reference sequence). Trimming removed 2 bases from V and 1 base from J, with 9 bases in between. The CDR3 spans 14 residues. The DNA for the CDR3 is TGTGCCAGCAGTTTAAGGGACGGTTCCTACGAGCAGTACTTC. Encoded protein: CASSLRDGSYEQYF.

The chain carries TRBV3-1 (or the pseudogene TRBV3-2) and TRBJ2-2; 7 nucleotides agree with TRBD1. This CDR3 is 16 amino acids long. In germline, CDR1 is LGHDT, CDR2 YNNKEL (reference sequence). V lost 0 bases and J lost 2; bases outside the gene matches: 3. The CDR3 is CASSQERGQNTGELFF. The CDR3 coding sequence is TGTGCCAGCAGCCAAGAGAGGGGGCAAAACACCGGGGAGCTGTTTTTT.

V and J are TRBV7-9 and TRBJ2-7, with a tentative D call TRBD1 (6 bases). The CDR3 runs 13 residues. V gave up 6 bases and J gave up 6 bases, with 15 bases separating them. CDR1 is SEHNR and CDR2 is FQNEAQ in the germline V gene (reference sequence). CDR3 in amino acids: CASRQGQSREQYF. The CDR3 region has the DNA TGTGCCAGCAGACAAGGACAGTCGCGCGAGCAGTACTTC.

This chain joins TRBV19 and TRBJ1-1, with a tentative D call TRBD1 (5 bases). V was cut by 5 bases and J by 4 bases, with 14 bases left in between. Germline V gene lookup returns CDR1 LNHDA and CDR2 SQIVND (reference sequence). CDR3 size: 14 residues. Written as DNA, the CDR3 is TGTGCCAGTAGTGCGCTAGGGGAGGGCACTGAAGCTTTCTTT. Residues: CASSALGEGTEAFF. The whole variable domain, remainder taken from reference TRBV19 and TRBJ1-1, is DGGITQSPKYLFRKEGQNVTLSCEQNLNHDAMYWYRQDPGQGLRLIYYSQIVNDFQKGDIAEGYSVSREKKESFPLTVTSAQKNPTAFYLCASSALGEGTEAFFGQGTRLTVV.

The chain joins TRBV29-1 to TRBJ1-2; D is uncertain. Germline V lookup: CDR1 SQVTM, CDR2 ANQGSEA. Trimming stripped 6 bases from V and 4 bases from J, with 12 bases between. This CDR3 is 12 amino acids long. CDR3 amino acids: CSVPDSRYGYTF. DNA of the CDR3: TGCAGCGTCCCCGACTCCCGCTATGGCTACACCTTC.

The chain recombines TRBV7-2 with TRBJ1-1; TRBD1 is a possible D gene (6 bases). Germline V CDR1 and CDR2: SGHTA, FQGNSA. V lost 4 bases to trimming and J lost 7 bases, with 10 bases between them. The CDR3 is 12 residues long. The CDR3 loop is CASSWGGGEAFF. CDR3 nucleotides: TGTGCCAGCAGCTGGGGGGGCGGTGAAGCTTTCTTT.

The rearrangement links TRBV7-8 to TRBJ1-5; D gene uncertain. Trimming took 5 bases from V and 2 from J, leaving 25 bases between them. Looked up from germline, CDR1 is SGHVS and CDR2 is FQNEAQ. This CDR3 is built from 19 residues. DNA of the CDR3: TGTGCCAGCAGCCCCCGGTCGACGCGGGCATTAAATGGCAATCAGCCCCAGCATTTT. It specifies CASSPRSTRALNGNQPQHF. Full variable domain (missing parts from reference TRBV7-8 and TRBJ1-5): GAGVSQSPRYKVAKRGQDVALRCDPISGHVSLFWYQQALGQGPEFLTYFQNEAQLDKSGLPSDRFFAERPEGSVSTLKIQRTQQEDSAVYLCASSPRSTRALNGNQPQHFGDGTRLSIL.

The chain employs TRBV18 and TRBJ1-4; D is possibly TRBD1 (5 bases). Germline CDR1 KGHSH, CDR2 LQKENI. The CDR3 has 20 amino acids. The ends were cut back, 1 base at V and 0 bases at J, with 21 bases in the middle. The CDR3 spells CASSPRDFGETGATNEKLFF. CDR3 sequence (DNA): TGTGCCAGCTCACCACGTGACTTTGGCGAAACAGGCGCAACTAATGAAAAACTGTTTTTT.

The V and J genes are TRBV7-9 and TRBJ1-1; 8 bases match TRBD1. The CDR3 runs to 18 residues. From germline, CDR1 is SEHNR and CDR2 FQNEAQ (reference sequence). The V and J ends lost 4 bases and 1 base, in that order; junction bases with no gene match: 14. The CDR3 sequence is CASSSGGIGQGTNTEAFF. The CDR3 region has the DNA TGTGCCAGCAGCTCCGGCGGAATTGGACAGGGTACGAACACTGAAGCTTTCTTT.

This clone appeared a single time. The V call is TRBV28, the J call TRBJ1-1; a possible D gene is TRBD1 (5 bases). V shed 5 bases and J shed 1 base, with 8 bases lying between them. CDR3 size: 13 residues. Germline V lookup: CDR1 MDHEN, CDR2 SYDVKM. CDR3 in DNA: TGTGCCAGCAGTCTAGGACAGAACACTGAAGCTTTCTTT. Its protein product is CASSLGQNTEAFF. The entire variable domain, with the rest obtained from reference TRBV28 and TRBJ1-1, is as follows: DVKVTQSSRYLVKRTGEKVFLECVQDMDHENMFWYRQDPGLGLRLIYFSYDVKMKEKGDIPEGYSVSREKKERFSLILESASTNQTSMYLCASSLGQNTEAFFGQGTRLTVV.

J is TRBJ1-2 and V is TRBV30; D might be TRBD1 (6 bases). The germline V gene encodes CDR1 GTSNPN and CDR2 SVGIG (reference sequence). V lost 4 bases to trimming and J lost 5 bases, with 26 bases between them. The CDR3 has 17 amino acids. The CDR3 sequence: CAWTQLGRGSYSYGYTF. The CDR3, as DNA: TGTGCCTGGACTCAATTAGGGAGGGGGTCCTACTCTTATGGCTACACCTTC. Together with reference TRBV30 and TRBJ1-2, the CDR3 gives the full variable domain: SQTIHQWPATLVQPVGSPLSLECTVEGTSNPNLYWYRQAAGRGLQLLFYSVGIGQISSEVPQNLSASRPQDRQFILSSKKLLLSDSGFYLCAWTQLGRGSYSYGYTFGSGTRLTVV.

This rearrangement joins TRBV30 to TRBJ1-2; D is undetermined. The V gene lost 0 bases and the J gene lost 2 bases, with 19 bases spanning the gap. This CDR3 is 17 amino acids long. The germline gives CDR1 GTSNPN, CDR2 SVGIG (reference sequence). The CDR3 sequence: CAWSVLSAGSRNYGYTF. The CDR3 DNA follows: TGTGCCTGGAGTGTATTATCGGCGGGCAGTAGAAACTATGGCTACACCTTC. Complete variable domain (other parts from reference TRBV30 and TRBJ1-2): SQTIHQWPATLVQPVGSPLSLECTVEGTSNPNLYWYRQAAGRGLQLLFYSVGIGQISSEVPQNLSASRPQDRQFILSSKKLLLSDSGFYLCAWSVLSAGSRNYGYTFGSGTRLTVV.

This clone has just one count. The V and J genes are TRBV10-3 and TRBJ2-1; D might be TRBD1 (6 bases). CDR1 is ENHRY and CDR2 is SYGVKD in the germline V gene. Trimming took off 5 bases at V and 2 bases at J, with 13 bases between the two ends. The CDR3 sequence is 15 residues long. The chain's CDR3 is CAISSTGHPYNEQFF. The DNA for the CDR3 is TGTGCCATCAGTTCAACAGGGCACCCCTACAATGAGCAGTTCTTC.

V and J are TRBV5-1 and TRBJ2-3; 7 bases are shared with TRBD2. With V trimmed by 0 bases and J by 0 bases, 10 bases remained unmatched. The CDR3 is 18 residues long. The germline CDR1 and CDR2 sequences are SGHRS and YFSETQ. CDR3 amino acids: CASSLEPGGSASTDTQYF. The CDR3 DNA is TGCGCCAGCAGCTTGGAGCCGGGGGGATCAGCTAGCACAGATACGCAGTATTTT.

The genes are TRBV5-5 and TRBJ1-4; TRBD1 is a possible D gene (5 bases). The ends were cut back, 4 bases at V and 4 bases at J, with 14 bases in the middle. This CDR3 contains 15 residues. Germline V gene lookup returns CDR1 SGHKS and CDR2 YYEKEE (reference sequence). CDR3 region: CASSLEGQFNEKLFF. The CDR3, as DNA: TGTGCCAGCAGCCTAGAGGGGCAGTTTAATGAAAAACTGTTTTTT.